This T cell receptor beta chain emerged from a study of blood T cell repertoires in COVID-19. Assay used: immunoSEQ multiplex PCR; TCRdb lists only in-frame clones, some missing. Of tens of thousands of clones detected, roughly 80% appear once; the ten largest clones hold approximately 6.9%. The CDR3 loop spans 17 amino acids. The ends were cut back, 4 bases at V and 2 bases at J, with 18 bases in the middle. Germline CDR1 KGHDR, CDR2 SFDVKD. The gene calls are TRBV24-1 and TRBJ2-3; D is perhaps TRBD2 (7 bases). The sample taken for sequencing was peripheral blood. The clonotype originates from a man aged 30-40 years with COVID-19, enrolled during active disease. The CDR3 loop is CATSDPAGGGLTDTQYF. Here the CDR3 DNA reads TGTGCCACCAGTGACCCTGCGGGCGGGGGCCTCACAGATACGCAGTATTTT.